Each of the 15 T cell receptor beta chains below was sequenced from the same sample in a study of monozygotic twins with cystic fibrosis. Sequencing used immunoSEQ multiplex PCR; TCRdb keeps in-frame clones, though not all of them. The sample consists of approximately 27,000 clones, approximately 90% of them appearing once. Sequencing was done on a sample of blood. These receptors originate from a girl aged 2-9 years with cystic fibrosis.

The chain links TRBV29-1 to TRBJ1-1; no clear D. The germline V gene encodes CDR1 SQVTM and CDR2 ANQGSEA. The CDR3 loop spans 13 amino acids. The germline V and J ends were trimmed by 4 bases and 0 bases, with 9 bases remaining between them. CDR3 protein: CSVGLGLNTEAFF. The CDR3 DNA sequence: TGCAGCGTTGGTCTGGGGTTGAACACTGAAGCTTTCTTT.

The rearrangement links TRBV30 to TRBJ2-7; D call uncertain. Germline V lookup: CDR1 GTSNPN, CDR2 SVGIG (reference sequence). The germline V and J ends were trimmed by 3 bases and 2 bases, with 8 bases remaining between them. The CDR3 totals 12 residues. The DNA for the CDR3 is TGTGCCTGGAGGATAGCAGCCTACGAGCAGTACTTC. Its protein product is CAWRIAAYEQYF.

DNA of the CDR3: TGTGCCAGCAGCTTAGAGCTAGCGGGCTCCTACGAGCAGTACTTC. It yields the protein CASSLELAGSYEQYF. The chain employs TRBV7-2 and TRBJ2-7; 8 positions match TRBD2. This CDR3 is 15 amino acids long. Trimming took 1 base from V and 0 from J; bases not matched to a gene: 2. CDR1 is SGHTA, CDR2 FQGNSA, per germline.

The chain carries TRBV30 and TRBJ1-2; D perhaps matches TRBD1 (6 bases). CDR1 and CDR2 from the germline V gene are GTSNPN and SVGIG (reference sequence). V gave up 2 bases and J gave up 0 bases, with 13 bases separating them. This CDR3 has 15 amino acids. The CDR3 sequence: CAWSRRDMSNYGYTF. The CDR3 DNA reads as TGTGCCTGGAGTCGTCGGGACATGTCTAACTATGGCTACACCTTC.

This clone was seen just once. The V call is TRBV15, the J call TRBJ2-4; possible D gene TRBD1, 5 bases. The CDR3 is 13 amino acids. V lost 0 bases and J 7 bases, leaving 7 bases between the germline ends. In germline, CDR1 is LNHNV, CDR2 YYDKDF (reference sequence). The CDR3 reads CATSRDKGNIQYF. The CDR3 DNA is TGTGCCACCAGCAGAGATAAGGGGAACATTCAGTACTTC.

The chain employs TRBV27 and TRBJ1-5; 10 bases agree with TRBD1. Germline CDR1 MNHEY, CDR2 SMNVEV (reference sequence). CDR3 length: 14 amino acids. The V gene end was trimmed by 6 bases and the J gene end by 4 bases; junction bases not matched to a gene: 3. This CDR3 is CASSRQGANQPQHF. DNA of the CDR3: TGTGCCAGCAGCCGACAGGGGGCTAATCAGCCCCAGCATTTT.

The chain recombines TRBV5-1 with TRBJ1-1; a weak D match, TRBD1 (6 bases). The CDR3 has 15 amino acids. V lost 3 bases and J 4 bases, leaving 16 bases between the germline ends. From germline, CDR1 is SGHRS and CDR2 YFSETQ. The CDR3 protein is CASSWRGRAGTEAFF. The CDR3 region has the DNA TGCGCCAGCAGCTGGCGGGGGCGCGCTGGCACTGAAGCTTTCTTT.

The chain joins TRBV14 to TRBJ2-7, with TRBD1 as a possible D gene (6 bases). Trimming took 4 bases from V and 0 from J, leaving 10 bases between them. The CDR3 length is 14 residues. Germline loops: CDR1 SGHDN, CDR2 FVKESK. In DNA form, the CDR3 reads TGTGCCAGCAGCCGAGGGGGTGGCTCCTACGAGCAGTACTTC. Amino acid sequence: CASSRGGGSYEQYF.

This CDR3 reads CASPGLRNQPQHF. The CDR3 DNA is TGCGCCAGCCCGGGACTACGAAATCAGCCCCAGCATTTT. V usage is TRBV5-1 and J usage is TRBJ1-5; a weak D match, TRBD1 (5 bases). Germline lookup yields CDR1 SGHRS and CDR2 YFSETQ. Trimming left V 7 bases short and J 4 bases short, with 12 bases between. CDR3 length equals 13 residues.

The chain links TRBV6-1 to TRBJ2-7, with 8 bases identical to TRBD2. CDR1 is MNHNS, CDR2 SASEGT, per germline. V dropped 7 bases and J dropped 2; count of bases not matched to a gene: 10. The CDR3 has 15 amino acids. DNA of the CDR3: TGTGCCAGCACCGGGGGGGGGTTCCCCCCCTACGAGCAGTACTTC. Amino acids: CASTGGGFPPYEQYF.

The CDR3, as DNA: TGCGCCAGCAGCCAATACTTGGGTGGGAGGAACACTGAAGCTTTCTTT. This translates into CASSQYLGGRNTEAFF. The genes are TRBV4-1 and TRBJ1-1; no clear D gene. Germline V lookup: CDR1 MGHRA, CDR2 YSYEKL. The CDR3 sequence is 16 residues long. Trimming removed 2 bases at V and 1 base at J, with 14 bases between.

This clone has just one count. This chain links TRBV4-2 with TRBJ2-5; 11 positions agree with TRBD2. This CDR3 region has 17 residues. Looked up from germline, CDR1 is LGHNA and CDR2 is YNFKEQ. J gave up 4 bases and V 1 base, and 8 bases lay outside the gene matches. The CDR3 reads CASSQVVTSGVPETQYF. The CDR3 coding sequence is TGTGCCAGCAGCCAAGTCGTGACTAGCGGGGTCCCAGAGACCCAGTACTTC.

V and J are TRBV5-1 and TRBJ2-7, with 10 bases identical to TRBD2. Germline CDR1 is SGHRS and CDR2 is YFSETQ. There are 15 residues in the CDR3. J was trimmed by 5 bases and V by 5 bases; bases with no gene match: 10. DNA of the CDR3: TGCGCCAGCAGAACAGCTAGCGGGGGTTCCCACGAGCAGTACTTC. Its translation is CASRTASGGSHEQYF.

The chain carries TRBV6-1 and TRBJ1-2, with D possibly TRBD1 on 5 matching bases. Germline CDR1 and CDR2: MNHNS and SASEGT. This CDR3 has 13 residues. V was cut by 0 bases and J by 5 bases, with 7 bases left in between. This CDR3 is CASSEAGGYGYTF. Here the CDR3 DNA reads TGTGCCAGCAGTGAAGCCGGGGGTTATGGCTACACCTTC.

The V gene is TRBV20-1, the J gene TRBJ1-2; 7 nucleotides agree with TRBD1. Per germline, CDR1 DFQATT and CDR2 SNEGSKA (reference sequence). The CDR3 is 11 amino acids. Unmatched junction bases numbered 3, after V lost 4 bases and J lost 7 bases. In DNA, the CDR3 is TGCAGTGCTATTAGACAGGGTGGCTACACCTTC. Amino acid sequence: CSAIRQGGYTF.